The text below deals with one T cell receptor (beta chain). Its antigen remains undetermined. The record has no base qualities; no much larger clone is one base away. Participants in the prospective study were aged about 18 to 100 years, lived in 20 to 30 United States geographic areas, and enrolled through a virtual design. In the prospective study, participants were assigned to cohorts based on the clinical history participants reported in a screening survey and a study questionnaire. ImmuneRACE Cohort 3 recovered participants were defined by two consecutive negative NP/OP PCR tests, healthcare professional clearance, or symptom resolution. In the prospective study, mobile phlebotomists collected whole blood, serum and a nasopharyngeal or oropharyngeal swab from each participant. Additional blood draws and questionnaires over an approximately 2-month period could optionally be provided by prospective study participants. Before DNA extraction, blood samples from the prospective study were shipped at room temperature or frozen.

The data originate from a study of blood T cell repertoires in COVID-19 (dated by TCRdb to about 2020). A note on the overall study: Samples from collaborators originated in the United States, Italy and Spain and spanned both the acute and convalescent phases of COVID-19. The material from the prospective study consisted of cDNA or gDNA derived from T cells, B-cell-depleted T cells, or PBMCs. Deeply sampled blood TCRbeta repertoires from subjects exposed to, actively infected with, or recovered from COVID-19 were included in the dataset. A freely available public database, intended as a resource for researchers studying the immune response to SARS-CoV-2, is where the repertoires were released. Samples were obtained from the ongoing ImmuneRACE study (first 160 participants) and from some 1,200 subjects provided by 6 global collaborators. Sample metadata almost always included a de-identified subject ID, COVID-19 status, age in years and sex. Where available, HLA class I and class II types were obtained from metadata supplied by the sample provider rather than from assay-based typing. Overall results and qualifications from the work: How much clinical and demographic metadata was included differed by source and by participant, and the metadata was provided uncurated.

TCRbeta CDR3 regions were amplified from genomic DNA by means of the immunoSEQ Assay, a bias-controlled multiplex PCR. The study's own analysis went as follows. Nucleated cell counts per sample were estimated from amplification of reference gene primers within the assay. To quantify the absolute abundance of each unique TCRbeta CDR3 rearrangement, sequence reads were collapsed and filtered. For each sample, productive Simpson clonality was calculated as the square root of Simpson's diversity index across productive rearrangements. The source is immuneACCESS, and TCRdb retained only in-frame sequences with V and J called. Part of the clones is not carried over; for the studies checked, unresolved V genes explain less than half of this, and the remainder is unexplained. The V and J calls and clone size were taken over from that table, and D and trimming were inferred from the DNA. This sample lists just over 300,000 clones; around 84% were detected once. About 4.2% of the sample is in the top ten clones.

The CDR3 spans 15 residues, from the cysteine through the phenylalanine. The CDR3 DNA has 45 bases and is translated from base 1. The V and J ends are trimmed by 4 bases and 4 bases, leaving 15 bases between them. From the germline V gene, CDR1 is SGHRS and CDR2 is YFSETQ. Sequences were obtained from PBMCs or T cells enriched from blood (not recorded which). This chain joins TRBV5-1 to TRBJ2-4, with a weak D call of TRBD1 (8 bases match). This TCR was sampled from a young man who had recovered from COVID-19. The DNA is as follows: TGCGCCAGCAGCGGCGGGGGACAGGTAAAAAACATTCAGTACTTC. It is translated as CASSGGGQVKNIQYF.